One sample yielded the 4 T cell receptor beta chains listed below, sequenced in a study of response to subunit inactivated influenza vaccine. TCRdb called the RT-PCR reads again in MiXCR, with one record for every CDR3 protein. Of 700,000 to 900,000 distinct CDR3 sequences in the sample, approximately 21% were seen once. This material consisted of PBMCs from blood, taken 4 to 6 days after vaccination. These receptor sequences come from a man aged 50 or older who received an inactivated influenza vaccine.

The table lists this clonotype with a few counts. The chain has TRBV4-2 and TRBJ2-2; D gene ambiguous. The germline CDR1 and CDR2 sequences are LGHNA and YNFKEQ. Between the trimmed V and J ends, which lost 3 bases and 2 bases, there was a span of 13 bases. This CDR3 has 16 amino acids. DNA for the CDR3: TGTGCCAGCAGCCAGGACCGGAGTCGCAACACCGGGGAGCTGTTTTTT. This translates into CASSQDRSRNTGELFF.

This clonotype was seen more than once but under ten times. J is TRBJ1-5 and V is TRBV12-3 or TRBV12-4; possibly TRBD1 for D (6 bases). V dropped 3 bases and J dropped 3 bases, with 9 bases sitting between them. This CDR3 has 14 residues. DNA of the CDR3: TGTGCCAGCAGTTTTTTGGGGGCCAATCAGCCCCAGCATTTT. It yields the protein CASSFLGANQPQHF.

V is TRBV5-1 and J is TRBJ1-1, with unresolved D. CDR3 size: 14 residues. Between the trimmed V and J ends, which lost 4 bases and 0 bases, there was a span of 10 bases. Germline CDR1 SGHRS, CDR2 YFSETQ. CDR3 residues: CASSPFQVNTEAFF. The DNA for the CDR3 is TGCGCCAGCAGCCCCTTTCAGGTGAACACTGAAGCTTTCTTT.

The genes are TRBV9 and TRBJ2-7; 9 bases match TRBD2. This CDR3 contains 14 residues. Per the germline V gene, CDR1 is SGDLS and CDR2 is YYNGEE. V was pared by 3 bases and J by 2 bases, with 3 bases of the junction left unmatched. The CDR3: CASSGTSATYEQYF. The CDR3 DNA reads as TGTGCCAGCAGCGGGACTAGCGCAACCTACGAGCAGTACTTC.